Listed here are 17 T cell receptor beta chains from one sample, sequenced in a study of cytomegalovirus exposure and HLA in healthy donors. It was with 60 Vbeta and 13 Jbeta primers that the PCR ran. Method: immunoSEQ multiplex PCR; TCRdb's copy keeps in-frame clones and lacks some. In all, the sample yields 45,000 to 70,000 clones. Material: PBMCs. The receptors shown here come from a woman in her thirties in good health and CMV-seropositive.

The chain has TRBV19 and TRBJ2-7; 8 positions match TRBD1. J gave up 2 bases and V 3 bases, and 3 bases lay outside the gene matches. Germline CDR1 LNHDA, CDR2 SQIVND (reference sequence). The CDR3 contains 14 residues. The CDR3 sequence: CASSITGGTYEQYF. The CDR3 DNA is TGTGCCAGTAGTATCACAGGGGGGACCTACGAGCAGTACTTC.

V and J are TRBV6-1 and TRBJ2-7, with no clear D. The ends were cut back, 5 bases at V and 3 bases at J, with 8 bases in the middle. The CDR3 has 12 amino acids. Per the germline V gene, CDR1 is MNHNS and CDR2 is SASEGT. The CDR3 DNA is TGTGCCAGCAGTCCCCGTCGCTACGAGCAGTACTTC. This codes for CASSPRRYEQYF.

The rearrangement uses TRBV7-2 and TRBJ2-1; 7 positions agree with TRBD1. Looked up from germline, CDR1 is SGHTA and CDR2 is FQGNSA. Trimming removed 2 bases from V and 0 bases from J; junction bases left unmatched: 4. There are 16 residues in the CDR3. The CDR3 bases are TGTGCCAGCAGCTTACCGACAGGGAGCTCCTACAATGAGCAGTTCTTC. Encoded protein: CASSLPTGSSYNEQFF.

The J gene is TRBJ2-1, the V gene TRBV5-8; 7 bases are a match to TRBD2. V lost 3 bases and J lost 4; bases outside the gene matches: 7. CDR1 and CDR2 from the germline V gene are SGHTS and YDEGEE. This CDR3 has 15 amino acids. The CDR3 sequence: CASSSGWREYNEQFF. Here the CDR3 DNA reads TGTGCCAGCAGCTCGGGTTGGCGGGAGTACAATGAGCAGTTCTTC.

Notes on this clone: An end of the junction does not agree with germline; a read error may underlie this. The genes are TRBV7-7 and TRBJ1-3; no firm D call. The CDR3 consists of 15 residues. Germline CDR1 reads SSHAT; CDR2 reads FNYEAQ (reference sequence). The CDR3 coding sequence is TGTGCTAGCAGCTTAGGAGTGAGCTCTGGAAACACCATATATTTT. This sequence encodes CASSLGVSSGNTIYF.

The chain couples TRBV6-5 to TRBJ1-2; possibly TRBD1 for D (5 bases). Trimming pared 0 bases from V and 4 bases from J, leaving 9 bases between. In germline, CDR1 is MNHEY, CDR2 SVGAGI. The CDR3 is made up of 14 amino acids. The CDR3 here is CASSYSGGVYGYTF. The CDR3 nucleotides read TGTGCCAGCAGTTACTCGGGAGGGGTCTATGGCTACACCTTC.

The CDR3 DNA reads TGTGCCTGCCCCGTCCGGGGTGGAAACACCATATATTTT. It codes for CACPVRGGNTIYF. J is TRBJ1-3 and V is TRBV30; D call uncertain. Germline loops: CDR1 GTSNPN, CDR2 SVGIG (reference sequence). This CDR3 is 13 amino acids long. The V gene lost 6 bases and the J gene lost 3 bases, with 12 bases spanning the gap.

The chain links TRBV27 to TRBJ1-1, with TRBD1 matching 9 bases. Germline lookup yields CDR1 MNHEY and CDR2 SMNVEV (reference sequence). This CDR3 spans 16 amino acids. The V segment lost 7 bases and the J segment 1 base; nucleotides outside the gene matches: 10. The chain's CDR3 is CASTPDRGYTNTEAFF. The CDR3 nucleotides read TGTGCCAGCACTCCGGACAGGGGTTATACGAACACTGAAGCTTTCTTT.

V is TRBV6-5 and J is TRBJ2-1; 7 nucleotides agree with TRBD1. Germline CDR1 reads MNHEY; CDR2 reads SVGAGI. CDR3 length: 14 amino acids. V shed 5 bases, J shed 5 bases, and the junction held 6 bases outside the gene matches. The CDR3 is CASSRTGQHNEQFF. Written as DNA, the CDR3 is TGTGCCAGCAGTCGCACGGGACAGCACAATGAGCAGTTCTTC.

The chain employs TRBV10-1 and TRBJ2-2; tentative D call: TRBD2 (6 bases). V was shortened by 4 bases and J by 1 base, with 10 bases between the two germline ends. Germline assignment: CDR1 WNHNN and CDR2 SYGVQD (reference sequence). CDR3 size: 15 residues. CDR3: CASSGGVWNTGELFF. The CDR3 DNA sequence: TGCGCCAGCAGTGGGGGGGTTTGGAACACCGGGGAGCTGTTTTTT.

The gene calls are TRBV19 and TRBJ2-5, with a weak D call TRBD2 (5 bases). The CDR3 contains 13 residues. CDR1 and CDR2 from the germline V gene are LNHDA and SQIVND (reference sequence). Trimming took off 7 bases at V and 5 bases at J, with 14 bases between the two ends. CDR3 nucleotides: TGTGCCAGTAAGGAGAGAACGGGGGAGACCCAGTACTTC. This translates into CASKERTGETQYF.

V gene TRBV27 combines with J gene TRBJ1-2, with 7 bases identical to TRBD1. The CDR3 spans 15 residues. V lost 3 bases to trimming and J lost 6 bases; unmatched junction nucleotides: 10. The V gene's germline CDR1 is MNHEY and CDR2 SMNVEV (reference sequence). Written as DNA, the CDR3 is TGTGCCAGCAGTTTGGGAGGTCTAGGGGGCCATGGCTACACCTTC. It encodes CASSLGGLGGHGYTF.

The V gene is TRBV9, the J gene TRBJ2-3, with TRBD2 matching over 10 bases. The CDR3 has 18 residues. Germline-derived CDR1 and CDR2 are SGDLS and YYNGEE. V lost 3 bases to trimming and J lost 0 bases; unmatched junction nucleotides: 10. CDR3 nucleotide sequence: TGTGCCAGCAGCGAGGAGACTAGCGGGCCTTCTAGCACAGATACGCAGTATTTT. Amino acids: CASSEETSGPSSTDTQYF. The entire variable domain, with the rest obtained from reference TRBV9 and TRBJ2-3, is as follows: DSGVTQTPKHLITATGQRVTLRCSPRSGDLSVYWYQQSLDQGLQFLIQYYNGEERAKGNILERFSAQQFPDLHSELNLSSLELGDSALYFCASSEETSGPSSTDTQYFGPGTRLTVL.

The V gene is TRBV18, the J gene TRBJ1-1, with TRBD1 matching 9 bases. CDR3 size: 15 residues. Germline CDR1 and CDR2: KGHSH and LQKENI. V lost 5 bases to trimming and J lost 3 bases; unmatched junction nucleotides: 7. CDR3 DNA sequence: TGTGCCAGCTCAGAAGGACAGGGGATGGACACTGAAGCTTTCTTT. Its translation is CASSEGQGMDTEAFF.

The chain combines TRBV4-2 with TRBJ2-5; D perhaps matches TRBD1 (6 bases). Trimming took off 1 base at V and 4 bases at J, with 22 bases between the two ends. This CDR3 contains 18 residues. Looked up from germline, CDR1 is LGHNA and CDR2 is YNFKEQ. The CDR3 loop is CASSQVPQVAGTRETQYF. CDR3 in DNA: TGTGCCAGCAGCCAAGTACCTCAAGTAGCCGGGACACGAGAGACCCAGTACTTC.

The chain has TRBV2 and TRBJ2-5; 7 bases match TRBD2. This CDR3 has 15 amino acids. In germline, CDR1 is SNHLY, CDR2 FYNNEI. Unmatched junction bases numbered 6, after V lost 3 bases and J lost 2 bases. CDR3: CASSDVREAQETQYF. The CDR3 DNA sequence: TGTGCCAGCAGTGATGTTCGGGAGGCACAAGAGACCCAGTACTTC.

The rearrangement uses TRBV6-5 and TRBJ1-5; 7 nucleotides agree with TRBD1. CDR1 and CDR2 (germline): MNHEY, SVGAGI. V lost 6 bases and J lost 5; bases outside the gene matches: 4. This CDR3 comprises 13 residues. Written as DNA, the CDR3 is TGTGCCAGCAGCCCGGGGACAGATCAGCCCCAGCATTTT. Its translation: CASSPGTDQPQHF.